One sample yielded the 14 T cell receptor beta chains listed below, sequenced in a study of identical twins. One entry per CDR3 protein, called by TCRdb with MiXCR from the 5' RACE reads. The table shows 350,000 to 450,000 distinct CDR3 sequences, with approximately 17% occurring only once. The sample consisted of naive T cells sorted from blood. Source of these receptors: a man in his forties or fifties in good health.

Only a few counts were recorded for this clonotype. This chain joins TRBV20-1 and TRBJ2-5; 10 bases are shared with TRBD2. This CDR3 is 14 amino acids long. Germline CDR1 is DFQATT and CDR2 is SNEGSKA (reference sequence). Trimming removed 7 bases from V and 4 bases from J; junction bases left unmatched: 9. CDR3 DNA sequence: TGCAGTGGACAAGCGGGAGGGCCCTCAGAGACCCAGTACTTC. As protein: CSGQAGGPSETQYF.

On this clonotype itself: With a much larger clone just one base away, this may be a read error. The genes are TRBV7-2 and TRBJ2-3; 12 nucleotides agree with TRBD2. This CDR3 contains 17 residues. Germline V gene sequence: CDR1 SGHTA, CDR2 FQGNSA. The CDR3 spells CASNTHGLAGLTDTQNF. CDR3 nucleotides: TGTGCCAGCAACACCCATGGACTAGCGGGATTAACAGATACGCAGAATTTT.

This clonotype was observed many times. In nucleotides, the CDR3 is TGTGCCAGCAGTCCTTTGGGAGTGAACACTGAAGCTTTCTTT. This codes for CASSPLGVNTEAFF. The chain has TRBV12-3 or TRBV12-4 and TRBJ1-1; D gene ambiguous. Trimming took 5 bases from V and 0 from J, leaving 10 bases between them. This CDR3 comprises 14 residues.

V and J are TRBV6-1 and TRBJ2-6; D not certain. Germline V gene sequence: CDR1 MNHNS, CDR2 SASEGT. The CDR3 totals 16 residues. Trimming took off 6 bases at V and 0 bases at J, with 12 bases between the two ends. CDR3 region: CASSMIRFSGANVLTF. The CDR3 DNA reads TGTGCCAGCAGCATGATTAGGTTCTCTGGGGCCAACGTCCTGACTTTC.

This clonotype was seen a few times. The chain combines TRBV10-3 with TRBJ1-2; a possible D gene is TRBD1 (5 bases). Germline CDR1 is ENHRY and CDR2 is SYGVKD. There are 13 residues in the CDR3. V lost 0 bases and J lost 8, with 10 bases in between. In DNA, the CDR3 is TGTGCCATCAGTGAGTCCGGGGCTGAAGGCTACACCTTC. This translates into CAISESGAEGYTF.

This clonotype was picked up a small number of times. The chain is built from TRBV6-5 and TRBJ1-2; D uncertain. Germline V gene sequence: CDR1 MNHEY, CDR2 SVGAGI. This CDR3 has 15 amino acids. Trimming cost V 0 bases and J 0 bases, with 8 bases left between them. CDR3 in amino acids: CASSYSNRANYGYTF. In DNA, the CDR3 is TGTGCCAGCAGTTACTCGAATAGGGCTAACTATGGCTACACCTTC.

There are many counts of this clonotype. The DNA for the CDR3 is TGCAGTGCTAGATACAGCGGGGGGACAGATACGCAGTATTTT. Translating gives CSARYSGGTDTQYF. This chain uses TRBV20-1 with TRBJ2-3, with TRBD2 identical over 9 bases. Germline CDR1 and CDR2: DFQATT and SNEGSKA (reference sequence). V gave up 2 bases and J gave up 3 bases; unmatched junction bases: 3. The CDR3 has 14 residues.

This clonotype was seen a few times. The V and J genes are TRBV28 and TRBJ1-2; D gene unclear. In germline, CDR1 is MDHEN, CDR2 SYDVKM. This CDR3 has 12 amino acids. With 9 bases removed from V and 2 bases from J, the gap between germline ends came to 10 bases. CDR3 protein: CASSQENYGYTF. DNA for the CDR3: TGTGCCAGTAGCCAGGAAAACTATGGCTACACCTTC.

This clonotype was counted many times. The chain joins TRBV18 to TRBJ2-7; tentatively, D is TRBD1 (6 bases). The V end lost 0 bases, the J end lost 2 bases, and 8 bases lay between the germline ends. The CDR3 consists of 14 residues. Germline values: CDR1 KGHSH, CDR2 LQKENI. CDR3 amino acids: CASSPPGQTYEQYF. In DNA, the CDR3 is TGTGCCAGCTCACCACCGGGACAAACCTACGAGCAGTACTTC. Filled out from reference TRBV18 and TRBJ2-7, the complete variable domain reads NAGVMQNPRHLVRRRGQEARLRCSPMKGHSHVYWYRQLPEEGLKFMVYLQKENIIDESGMPKERFSAEFPKEGPSILRIQQVVRGDSAAYFCASSPPGQTYEQYFGPGTRLTVT.

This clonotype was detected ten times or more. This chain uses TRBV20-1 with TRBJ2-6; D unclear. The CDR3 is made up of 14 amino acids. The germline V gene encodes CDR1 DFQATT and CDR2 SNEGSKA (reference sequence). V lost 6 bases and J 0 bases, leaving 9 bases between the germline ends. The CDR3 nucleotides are TGCAGTGCAACCCCAAACTCTGGGGCCAACGTCCTGACTTTC. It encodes CSATPNSGANVLTF.

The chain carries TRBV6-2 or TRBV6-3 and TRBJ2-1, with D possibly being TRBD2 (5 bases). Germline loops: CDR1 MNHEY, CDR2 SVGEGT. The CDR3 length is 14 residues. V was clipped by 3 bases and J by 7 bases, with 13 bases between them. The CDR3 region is CASSYSENVNEQFF. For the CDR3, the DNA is TGTGCCAGCAGTTATAGCGAGAATGTGAATGAGCAGTTCTTC.

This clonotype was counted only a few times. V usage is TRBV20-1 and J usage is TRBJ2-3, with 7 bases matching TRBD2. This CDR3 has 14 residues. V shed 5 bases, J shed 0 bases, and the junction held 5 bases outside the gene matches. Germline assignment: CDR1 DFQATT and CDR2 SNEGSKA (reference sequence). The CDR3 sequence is CSAVRGGSTDTQYF. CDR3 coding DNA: TGCAGTGCTGTCCGGGGAGGGAGCACAGATACGCAGTATTTT.

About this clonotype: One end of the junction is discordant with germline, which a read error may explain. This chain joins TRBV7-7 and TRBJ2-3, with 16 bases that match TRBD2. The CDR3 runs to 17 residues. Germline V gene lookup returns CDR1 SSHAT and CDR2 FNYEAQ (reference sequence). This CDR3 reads CASSAGTSGGATDTQYF. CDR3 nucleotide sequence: TGTGCTAGCAGCGCTGGGACTAGCGGGGGGGCAACAGATACGCAGTATTTT.

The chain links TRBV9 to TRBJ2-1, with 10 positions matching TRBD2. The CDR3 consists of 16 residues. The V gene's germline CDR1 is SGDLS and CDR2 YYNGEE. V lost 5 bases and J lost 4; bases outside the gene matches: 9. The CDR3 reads CASSRMGAGGYNEQFF. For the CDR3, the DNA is TGTGCCAGCAGTCGTATGGGAGCGGGAGGGTACAATGAGCAGTTCTTC.